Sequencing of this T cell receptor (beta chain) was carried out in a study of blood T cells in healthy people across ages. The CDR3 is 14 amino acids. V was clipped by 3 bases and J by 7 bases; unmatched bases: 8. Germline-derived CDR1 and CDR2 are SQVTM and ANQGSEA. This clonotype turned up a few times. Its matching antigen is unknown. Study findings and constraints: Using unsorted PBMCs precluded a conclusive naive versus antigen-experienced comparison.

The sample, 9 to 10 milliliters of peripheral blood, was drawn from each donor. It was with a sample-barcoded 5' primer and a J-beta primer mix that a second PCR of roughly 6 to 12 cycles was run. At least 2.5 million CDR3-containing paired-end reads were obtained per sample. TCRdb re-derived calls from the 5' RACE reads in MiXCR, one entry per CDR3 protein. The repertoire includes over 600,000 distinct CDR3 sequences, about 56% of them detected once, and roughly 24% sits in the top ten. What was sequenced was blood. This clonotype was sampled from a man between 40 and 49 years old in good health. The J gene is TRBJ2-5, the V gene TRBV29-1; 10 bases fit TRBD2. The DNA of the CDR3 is TGCAGCGTTGAGGGCCTAGCGGGGGCTGGGACCCAGTACTTC. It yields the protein CSVEGLAGAGTQYF.